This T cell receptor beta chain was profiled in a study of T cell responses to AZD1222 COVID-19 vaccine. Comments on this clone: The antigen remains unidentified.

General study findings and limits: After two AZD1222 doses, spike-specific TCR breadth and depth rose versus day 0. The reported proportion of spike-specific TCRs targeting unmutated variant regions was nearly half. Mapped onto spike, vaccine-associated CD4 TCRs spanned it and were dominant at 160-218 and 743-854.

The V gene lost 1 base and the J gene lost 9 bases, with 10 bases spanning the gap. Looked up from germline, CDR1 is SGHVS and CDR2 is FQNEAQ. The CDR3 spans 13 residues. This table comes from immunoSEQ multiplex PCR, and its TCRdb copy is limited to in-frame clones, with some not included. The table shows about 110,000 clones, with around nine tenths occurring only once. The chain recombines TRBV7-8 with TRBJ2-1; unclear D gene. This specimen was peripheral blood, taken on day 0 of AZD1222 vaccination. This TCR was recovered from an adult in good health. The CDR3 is CASSLDQVSEQFF. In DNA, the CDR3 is TGTGCCAGCAGCTTAGATCAGGTCTCTGAGCAGTTCTTC.